What follows is one TCR beta chain and its context. The antigen is undetermined. Clones were read by immunoSEQ multiplex PCR, and TCRdb kept only the in-frame ones, dropping some. The sample records 100,000 to 140,000 clones, approximately 90% being singletons. The record originates from a study of T cell responses to AZD1222 COVID-19 vaccine. Study-wide results and caveats: Once two AZD1222 doses were given, Spike-specific TCR breadth and depth went up. Repertoire sampling happened only post peak T cell response. Of the AZD1222 recipients, only six or seven were seropositive at baseline.

V trimming: 3 bases; J trimming: 1 base; junction bases outside the gene matches: 3. The CDR3 runs 15 residues. Germline assignment: CDR1 SGHTA and CDR2 FQGTGA. This material consisted of peripheral blood, taken on day 0 of AZD1222 vaccination. The sequence came from an adult in good health. This rearrangement joins TRBV7-3 to TRBJ2-3; 8 bases match TRBD1. The CDR3 here is CASSLQGARTDTQYF. The CDR3 region has the DNA TGTGCCAGCAGCTTGCAGGGGGCCCGCACAGATACGCAGTATTTT.